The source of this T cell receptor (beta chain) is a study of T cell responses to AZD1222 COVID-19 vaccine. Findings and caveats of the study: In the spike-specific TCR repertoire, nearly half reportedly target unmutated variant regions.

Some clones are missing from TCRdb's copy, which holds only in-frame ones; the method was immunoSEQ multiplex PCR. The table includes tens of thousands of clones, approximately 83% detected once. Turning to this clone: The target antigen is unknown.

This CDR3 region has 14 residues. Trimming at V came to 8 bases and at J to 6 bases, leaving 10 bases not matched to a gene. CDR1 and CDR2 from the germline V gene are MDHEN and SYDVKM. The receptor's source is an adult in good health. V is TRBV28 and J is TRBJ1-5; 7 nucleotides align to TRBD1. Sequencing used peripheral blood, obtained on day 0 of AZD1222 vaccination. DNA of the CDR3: TGTGCCAGCCGAGTTGCAGGGGGGTTTCAGCCCCAGCATTTT. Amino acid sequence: CASRVAGGFQPQHF.